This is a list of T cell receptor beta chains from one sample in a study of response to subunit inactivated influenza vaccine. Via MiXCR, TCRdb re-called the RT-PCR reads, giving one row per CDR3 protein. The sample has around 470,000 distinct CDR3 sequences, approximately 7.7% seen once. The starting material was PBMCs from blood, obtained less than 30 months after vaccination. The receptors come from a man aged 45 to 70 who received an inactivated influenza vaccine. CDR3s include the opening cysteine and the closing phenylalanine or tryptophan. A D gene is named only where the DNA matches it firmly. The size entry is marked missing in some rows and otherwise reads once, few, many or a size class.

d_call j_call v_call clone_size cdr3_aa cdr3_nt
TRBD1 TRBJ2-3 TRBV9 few CASSGQGQWIDTQYF TGTGCCAGCAGCGGCCAGGGACAGTGGATAGATACGCAGTATTTT
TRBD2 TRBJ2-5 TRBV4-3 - CASSQDPGGTVPQYF TGCGCCAGCAGCCAAGACCCCGGGGGGACGGTACCCCAGTACTTC
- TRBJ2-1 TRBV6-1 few CASSEPNEQFF TGTGCCAGCAGTGAACCCAATGAGCAGTTCTTC
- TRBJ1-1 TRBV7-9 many CASSLGGANTEAFF TGTGCCAGCAGTTTGGGGGGGGCGAACACTGAAGCTTTCTTT
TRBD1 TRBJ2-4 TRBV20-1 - CSPRSRTGQNIQYF TGCAGTCCTAGATCCCGGACAGGTCAAAACATTCAGTACTTC
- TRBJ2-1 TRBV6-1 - CASRKTQDNEQFF TGTGCCAGCAGAAAAACACAGGACAATGAGCAGTTCTTC
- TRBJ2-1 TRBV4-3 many CASSQERGNEQFF TGCGCCAGCAGCCAAGAACGCGGGAATGAGCAGTTCTTC
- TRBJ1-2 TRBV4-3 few CASSQDRGGSIF TGCGCCAGCAGCCAAGATAGGGGCGGAAGCATCTTC
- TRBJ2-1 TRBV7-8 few CASSLLEGAYEQFF TGTGCCAGCAGCTTACTCGAAGGGGCGTATGAGCAGTTCTTC
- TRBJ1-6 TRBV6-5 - CASSYQGFSPLHF TGTGCCAGCAGTTATCAGGGTTTTTCACCCCTCCACTTT
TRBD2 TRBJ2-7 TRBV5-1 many CASSSMTSGQASEQYF TGCGCCAGCAGCTCGATGACTAGCGGGCAAGCGTCAGAGCAGTACTTC
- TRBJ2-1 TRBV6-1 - CASSDWAQGEQFF TGTGCCAGCAGTGATTGGGCGCAGGGTGAGCAGTTCTTC
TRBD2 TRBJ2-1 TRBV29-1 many CSVKMRLAEYNEQFF TGCAGCGTGAAAATGCGACTAGCGGAGTACAATGAGCAGTTCTTC
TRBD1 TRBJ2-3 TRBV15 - CATSRGLRGQVDTQYF TGTGCCACCAGCAGAGGATTGAGGGGGCAGGTAGATACGCAGTATTTT
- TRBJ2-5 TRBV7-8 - CASSLAGLRAETQYF TGTGCCAGCAGCTTAGCAGGGCTCCGGGCAGAGACCCAGTACTTC
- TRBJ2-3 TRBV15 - CATSITGDTDTQYF TGTGCCACCAGTATAACTGGCGACACAGATACGCAGTATTTT
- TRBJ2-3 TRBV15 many CATSRIGAGALSDTQYF TGTGCCACCAGCAGAATTGGGGCAGGGGCCTTGTCTGATACGCAGTATTTT
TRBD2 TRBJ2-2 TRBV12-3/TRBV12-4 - CASRVAGGRVTGELFF TGTGCCAGCAGGGTAGCGGGGGGGCGCGTCACCGGGGAGCTGTTTTTT
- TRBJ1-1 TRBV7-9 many CASSRGLLNTEAFF TGTGCCAGCAGTCGCGGGTTGCTGAACACTGAAGCTTTCTTT
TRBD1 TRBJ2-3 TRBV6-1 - CASRRTGGGTDTQYF TGTGCCAGCAGAAGGACAGGGGGGGGCACAGATACGCAGTATTTT
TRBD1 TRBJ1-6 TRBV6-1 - CASRPGWDRFSPLHF TGTGCCAGCAGGCCCGGTTGGGACAGATTTTCACCCCTCCACTTT
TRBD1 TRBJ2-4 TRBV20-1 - CSASDRAIGIQYF TGCAGTGCATCGGACAGGGCTATAGGCATTCAGTACTTC
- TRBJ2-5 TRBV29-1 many CSVEGGFQETQYF TGCAGCGTTGAAGGGGGGTTCCAAGAGACCCAGTACTTC
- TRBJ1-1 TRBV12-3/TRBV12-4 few CASSTRQPMNTEAFF TGTGCCAGCAGTACAAGACAGCCAATGAACACTGAAGCTTTCTTT
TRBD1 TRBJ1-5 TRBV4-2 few CASSQRTGDQPQHF TGTGCCAGCAGCCAAAGAACAGGGGATCAGCCCCAGCATTTT
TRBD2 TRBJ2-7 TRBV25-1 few CASRNAAGGAYEQYF TGTGCCAGCAGGAACGCAGCGGGAGGAGCCTACGAGCAGTACTTC
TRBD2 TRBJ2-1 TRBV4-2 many CASSQDERGLAQFF TGTGCCAGCAGCCAGGACGAGAGGGGACTAGCGCAGTTCTTC
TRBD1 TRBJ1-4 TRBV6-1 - CASSSGGGGEKLFF TGTGCCAGCAGCTCAGGGGGCGGTGGGGAAAAACTGTTTTTT
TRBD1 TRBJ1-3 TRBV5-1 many CASSRLTGGQGNTIYF TGCGCCAGCAGCCGCCTGACAGGGGGACAAGGAAACACCATATATTTT
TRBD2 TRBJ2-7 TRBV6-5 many CASSYWLPEAGSSYEQYF TGTGCCAGCAGTTACTGGTTACCCGAAGCGGGATCGAGTTACGAGCAGTACTTC
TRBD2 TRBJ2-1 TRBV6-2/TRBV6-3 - CASSLSLAGEGNEQFF TGTGCCAGCAGTCTTTCCCTGGCGGGAGAGGGGAATGAGCAGTTCTTC
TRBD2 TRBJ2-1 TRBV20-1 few CSARSTTSGGALSYNEQFF TGCAGTGCTAGATCGACCACTAGCGGGGGGGCCCTTTCCTACAATGAGCAGTTCTTC
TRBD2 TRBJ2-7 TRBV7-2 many CASSQLAGASYEQYF TGTGCCAGCAGCCAACTAGCGGGAGCGTCCTACGAGCAGTACTTC
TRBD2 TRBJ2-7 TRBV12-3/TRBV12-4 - CASSPSPTSVEQYF TGTGCCAGCAGTCCAAGCCCTACTAGCGTCGAGCAGTACTTC
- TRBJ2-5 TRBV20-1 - CSAQRGKETQYF TGCAGTGCTCAGAGGGGGAAAGAGACCCAGTACTTC
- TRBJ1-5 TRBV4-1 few CASSQDNGSNQPQHF TGCGCCAGCAGCCAAGATAACGGAAGCAATCAGCCCCAGCATTTT
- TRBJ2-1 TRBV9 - CASSHERTEAYNEQFF TGTGCCAGCAGCCACGAGAGGACTGAAGCCTACAATGAGCAGTTCTTC
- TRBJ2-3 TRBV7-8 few CASSLSGVGFRDTQYF TGTGCCAGCAGCTTATCTGGGGTGGGCTTTCGGGATACGCAGTATTTT
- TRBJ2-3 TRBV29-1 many CSVEVGALTDTQYF TGCAGCGTTGAAGTAGGGGCACTCACAGATACGCAGTATTTT
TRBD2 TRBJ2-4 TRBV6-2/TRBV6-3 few CASRTTMGLAAIKNIQYF TGTGCCAGCAGAACAACGATGGGACTAGCGGCTATCAAAAACATTCAGTACTTC
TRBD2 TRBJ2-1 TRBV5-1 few CASSLGGTSDYNEQFF TGCGCCAGCAGCTTGGGGGGGACTAGCGATTACAATGAGCAGTTCTTC
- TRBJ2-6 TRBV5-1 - CASSLTGALGGANVLTF TGCGCCAGCAGCTTAACCGGAGCCCTCGGTGGGGCCAACGTCCTGACTTTC
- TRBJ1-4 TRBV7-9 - CASSSQRRQSSNEKLFF TGTGCCAGCAGCTCCCAGAGGAGACAGTCGTCGAATGAAAAACTGTTTTTT
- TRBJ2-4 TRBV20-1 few CSARIAKNIQYF TGCAGTGCTAGGATAGCCAAAAACATTCAGTACTTC
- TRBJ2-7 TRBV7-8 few CASSLEGPVNEQYF TGTGCCAGCAGCTTAGAAGGGCCAGTAAACGAGCAGTACTTC
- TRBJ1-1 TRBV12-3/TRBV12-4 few CASSLSDPGLGGGGAFF TGTGCCAGCAGTTTATCGGACCCGGGACTGGGGGGCGGGGGAGCTTTCTTT
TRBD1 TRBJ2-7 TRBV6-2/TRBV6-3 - CASSYPRDRGLYEQYF TGTGCCAGCAGTTACCCCCGGGACAGGGGGCTGTACGAGCAGTACTTC
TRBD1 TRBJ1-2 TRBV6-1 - CASPTGAGYGYTF TGTGCCAGCCCAACAGGGGCAGGCTATGGCTACACCTTC
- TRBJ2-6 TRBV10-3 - CAISDGGKGSGANVLTF TGTGCCATCAGTGATGGGGGGAAAGGCTCTGGGGCCAACGTCCTGACTTTC
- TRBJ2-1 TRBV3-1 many CASSQGVGFEQFF TGTGCCAGCAGCCAAGGGGTAGGGTTTGAGCAGTTCTTC
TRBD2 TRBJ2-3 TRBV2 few CASSGTSGGAADTQYF TGTGCCAGCAGTGGGACTAGCGGGGGGGCAGCAGATACGCAGTATTTT
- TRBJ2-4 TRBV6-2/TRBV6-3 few CASSRGGLPAKNIQYF TGTGCCAGCAGTAGAGGGGGTCTCCCAGCCAAAAACATTCAGTACTTC
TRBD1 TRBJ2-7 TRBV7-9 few CASSRQGRSAYEQYF TGTGCCAGCAGCCGACAGGGTAGGTCTGCATACGAGCAGTACTTC
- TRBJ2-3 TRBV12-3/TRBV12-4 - CASSLQNLNTDTQYF TGTGCCAGCAGTTTACAGAACCTAAACACAGATACGCAGTATTTT
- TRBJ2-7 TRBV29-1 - CSVGQLASYEQYF TGCAGCGTTGGACAGCTCGCTTCCTACGAGCAGTACTTC